Shown below are 17 T cell receptor beta chains from a single sample sequenced in a study of monozygotic twins with inflammatory bowel disease. TCRdb re-called the 5' RACE reads and gives one entry per CDR3 protein, without DNA. This table holds roughly 170,000 distinct CDR3 sequences. Sequences were obtained from blood. The receptors were gathered from a human donor with ulcerative colitis or Crohn's disease, or a healthy co-twin of an affected twin (not recorded which).

The chain couples TRBV5-1 to TRBJ1-2; TCRdb proposes TRBD1, but this gene call is untestable without DNA. The length of the CDR3 is 13 residues. Germline CDR1 is SGHRS and CDR2 is YFSETQ. The CDR3 loop is CASSSRGLYGYTF.

V usage is TRBV3-1 and J usage is TRBJ2-7; TCRdb designates TRBD1, a call that cannot be tested without DNA. The germline V gene encodes CDR1 LGHDT and CDR2 YNNKEL (reference sequence). The CDR3 has 14 amino acids. The CDR3: CATTPGTGGYEQYF.

V and J are TRBV3-1 and TRBJ2-7. CDR1 and CDR2 (germline): LGHDT, YNNKEL (reference sequence). This CDR3 is 13 amino acids long. The CDR3 region is CASSQEWRFEQYF.

The chain couples TRBV6-5 to TRBJ1-6; TCRdb selects TRBD1, and the lack of DNA leaves this call unchecked. This CDR3 is 13 amino acids long. CDR1 and CDR2 from the germline V gene are MNHEY and SVGAGI. CDR3 amino acids: CASRGQSNSPLHF.

The chain joins TRBV20-1 to TRBJ2-7; TCRdb lists TRBD1, though no DNA is available to test this call. The germline V gene encodes CDR1 DFQATT and CDR2 SNEGSKA (reference sequence). There are 16 residues in the CDR3. This CDR3 reads CSARDQGGASSYEQYF.

The chain employs TRBV10-3 and TRBJ2-2; TCRdb's D call, TRBD2, is unchecked because there is no DNA. This CDR3 region has 14 residues. From germline, CDR1 is ENHRY and CDR2 SYGVKD. CDR3 sequence reads: CAISADWREGELFF.

The gene calls are TRBV5-6 and TRBJ1-1. From germline, CDR1 is SGHDT and CDR2 YYEEEE. There are 13 residues in the CDR3. This chain's CDR3 is CASRLYQAAEAFF.

The rearrangement links TRBV5-4 to TRBJ1-2. Germline-derived CDR1 and CDR2 are SGHNT and YYREEE (reference sequence). The CDR3 consists of 13 residues. The CDR3 is CASSKTSLEGYTF.

The V call is TRBV5-1, the J call TRBJ2-7; checking the TCRdb D call of TRBD1 is not possible without DNA. Germline loops: CDR1 SGHRS, CDR2 YFSETQ. The CDR3 loop spans 13 amino acids. The CDR3 region is CASSHPQGNEQYF.

The chain combines TRBV18 with TRBJ2-7; as DNA is missing, the TRBD1 call by TCRdb cannot be tested. This CDR3 is 16 amino acids long. Per germline, CDR1 KGHSH and CDR2 LQKENI. This chain's CDR3 is CASSLAGTGGSYEQYF.

The V call is TRBV5-1, the J call TRBJ1-1. The CDR3 totals 15 residues. The V gene's germline CDR1 is SGHRS and CDR2 YFSETQ. The CDR3 sequence: CASSLHGRKNTEAFF.

The chain has TRBV28 and TRBJ1-5; TCRdb picks TRBD1, but there is no DNA to check that call. CDR1 and CDR2 from the germline V gene are MDHEN and SYDVKM. This CDR3 comprises 12 residues. The CDR3: CAIRQGGQPQHF.

This chain joins TRBV3-1 and TRBJ2-1; TCRdb reports TRBD1, a call that lacks DNA to check it against. The CDR3 sequence is 16 residues long. Germline CDR1 LGHDT, CDR2 YNNKEL (reference sequence). The CDR3 sequence is CASSRRRAGGTDEQFF.

The chain couples TRBV11-2 to TRBJ2-2; TCRdb's D gene call, TRBD2, goes unchecked for lack of DNA. CDR1 and CDR2 (germline): SGHAT, FQNNGV. The CDR3 is 15 amino acids. CDR3 amino acids: CASSVGTSADGELFF.

V and J are TRBV5-6 and TRBJ2-1; TCRdb returns TRBD1, unconfirmable since there is no DNA. Per germline, CDR1 SGHDT and CDR2 YYEEEE. The CDR3 covers 15 residues. CDR3 residues: CASSLGWGDINEQFF.

This chain connects TRBV7-9 to TRBJ2-5; TCRdb's D call of TRBD1 is untestable without DNA. Germline V gives CDR1 SEHNR, CDR2 FQNEAQ (reference sequence). This CDR3 is 15 amino acids long. CDR3: CASSVPTGAQETQYF.

The CDR3 spells CAISETGTLTYEQYF. The J gene is TRBJ2-7, the V gene TRBV10-3; TCRdb's D call of TRBD1 is untestable without DNA. Germline CDR1 reads ENHRY; CDR2 reads SYGVKD. The CDR3 length is 15 residues.